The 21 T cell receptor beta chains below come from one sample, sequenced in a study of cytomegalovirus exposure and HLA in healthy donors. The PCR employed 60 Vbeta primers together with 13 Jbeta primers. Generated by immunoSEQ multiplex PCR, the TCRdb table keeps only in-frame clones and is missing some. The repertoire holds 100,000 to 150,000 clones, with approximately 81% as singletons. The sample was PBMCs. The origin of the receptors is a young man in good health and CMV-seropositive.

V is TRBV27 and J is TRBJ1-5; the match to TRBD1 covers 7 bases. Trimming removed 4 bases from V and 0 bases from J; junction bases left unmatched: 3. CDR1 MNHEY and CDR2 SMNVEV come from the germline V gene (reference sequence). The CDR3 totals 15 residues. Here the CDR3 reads CASSSGDSSNQPQHF. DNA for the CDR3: TGTGCCAGCAGTTCTGGGGACAGTAGCAATCAGCCCCAGCATTTT.

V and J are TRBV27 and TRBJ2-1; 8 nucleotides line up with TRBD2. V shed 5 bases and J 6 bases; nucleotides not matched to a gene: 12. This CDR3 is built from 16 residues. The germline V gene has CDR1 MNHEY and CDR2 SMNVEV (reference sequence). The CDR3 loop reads CASSATDQSGSNEQFF. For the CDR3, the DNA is TGTGCCAGCAGTGCCACAGACCAGAGCGGGAGCAATGAGCAGTTCTTC.

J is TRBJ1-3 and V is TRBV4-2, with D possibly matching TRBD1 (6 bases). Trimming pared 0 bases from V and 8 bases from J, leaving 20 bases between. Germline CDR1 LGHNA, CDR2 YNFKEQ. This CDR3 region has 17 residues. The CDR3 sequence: CASSQESGRHQGYTIYF. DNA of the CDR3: TGTGCCAGCAGCCAAGAGAGTGGAAGACATCAGGGGTACACCATATATTTT.

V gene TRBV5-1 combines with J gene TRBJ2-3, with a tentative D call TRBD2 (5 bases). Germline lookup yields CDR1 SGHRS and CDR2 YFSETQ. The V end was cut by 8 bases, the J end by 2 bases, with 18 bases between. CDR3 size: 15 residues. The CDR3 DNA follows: TGCGCCAGTCAACCCAGCGGAGGCCTCACAGATACGCAGTATTTT. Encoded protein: CASQPSGGLTDTQYF.

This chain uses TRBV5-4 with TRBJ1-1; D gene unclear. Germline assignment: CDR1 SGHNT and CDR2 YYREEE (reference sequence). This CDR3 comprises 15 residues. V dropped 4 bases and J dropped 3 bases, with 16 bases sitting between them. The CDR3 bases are TGTGCCAGCAGCCGCCTTGACGAGGATTACACTGAAGCTTTCTTT. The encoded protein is CASSRLDEDYTEAFF.

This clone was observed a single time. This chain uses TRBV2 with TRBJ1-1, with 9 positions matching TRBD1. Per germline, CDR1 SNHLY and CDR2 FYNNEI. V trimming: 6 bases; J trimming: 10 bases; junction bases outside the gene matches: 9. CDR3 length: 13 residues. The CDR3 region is CASSDLQGAGAFF. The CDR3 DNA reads TGTGCCAGCAGCGACCTACAGGGGGCCGGAGCTTTCTTT.

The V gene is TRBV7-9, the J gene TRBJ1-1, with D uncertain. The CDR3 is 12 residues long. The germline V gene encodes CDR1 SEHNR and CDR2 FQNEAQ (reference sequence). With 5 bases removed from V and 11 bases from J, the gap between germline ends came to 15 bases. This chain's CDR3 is CASSQEPGGAFF. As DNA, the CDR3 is TGTGCCAGCAGCCAAGAACCTGGAGGCGCTTTCTTT.

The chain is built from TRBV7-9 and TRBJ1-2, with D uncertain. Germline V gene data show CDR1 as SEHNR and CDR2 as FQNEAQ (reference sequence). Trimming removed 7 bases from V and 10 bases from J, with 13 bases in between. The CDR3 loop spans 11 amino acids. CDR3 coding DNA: TGTGCCAGCAACAGTGGATCGGACTACACCTTC. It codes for CASNSGSDYTF. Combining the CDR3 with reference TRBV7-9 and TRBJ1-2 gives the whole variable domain DTGVSQNPRHKITKRGQNVTFRCDPISEHNRLYWYRQTLGQGPEFLTYFQNEAQLEKSRLLSDRFSAERPKGSFSTLEIQRTEQGDSAMYLCASNSGSDYTFGSGTRLTVV.

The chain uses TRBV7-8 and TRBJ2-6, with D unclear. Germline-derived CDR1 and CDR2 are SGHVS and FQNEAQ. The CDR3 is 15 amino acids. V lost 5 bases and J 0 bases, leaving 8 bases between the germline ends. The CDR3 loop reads CASSLTVSGANVLTF. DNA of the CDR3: TGTGCCAGCAGCCTAACAGTCTCTGGGGCCAACGTCCTGACTTTC.

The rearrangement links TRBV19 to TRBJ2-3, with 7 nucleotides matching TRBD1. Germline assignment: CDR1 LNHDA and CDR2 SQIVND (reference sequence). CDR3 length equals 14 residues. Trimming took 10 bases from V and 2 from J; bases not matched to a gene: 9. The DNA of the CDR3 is TGTGCCACATCCCGGGACAGAACCACAGATACGCAGTATTTT. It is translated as CATSRDRTTDTQYF.

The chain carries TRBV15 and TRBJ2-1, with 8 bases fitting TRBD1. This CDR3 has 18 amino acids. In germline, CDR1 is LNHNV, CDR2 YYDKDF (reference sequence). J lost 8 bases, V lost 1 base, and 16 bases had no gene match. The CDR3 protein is CATSRGFPNQGALHEQFF. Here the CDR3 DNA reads TGTGCCACCAGCAGAGGTTTCCCCAACCAGGGGGCCCTGCATGAGCAGTTCTTC.

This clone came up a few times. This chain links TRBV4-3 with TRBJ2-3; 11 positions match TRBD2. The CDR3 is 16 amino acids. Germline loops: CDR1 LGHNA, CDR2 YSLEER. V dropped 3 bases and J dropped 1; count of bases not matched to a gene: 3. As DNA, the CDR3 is TGCGCCAGCAGCCAGGAACTAGCGGGGGGCACAGATACGCAGTATTTT. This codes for CASSQELAGGTDTQYF.

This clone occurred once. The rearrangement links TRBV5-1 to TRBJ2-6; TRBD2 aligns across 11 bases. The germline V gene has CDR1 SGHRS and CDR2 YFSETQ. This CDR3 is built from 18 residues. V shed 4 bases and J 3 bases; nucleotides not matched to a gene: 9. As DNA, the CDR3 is TGCGCCAGCAGCGTTGGCACTAGCGGGAGCCTTGGGGCCAACGTCCTGACTTTC. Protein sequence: CASSVGTSGSLGANVLTF.

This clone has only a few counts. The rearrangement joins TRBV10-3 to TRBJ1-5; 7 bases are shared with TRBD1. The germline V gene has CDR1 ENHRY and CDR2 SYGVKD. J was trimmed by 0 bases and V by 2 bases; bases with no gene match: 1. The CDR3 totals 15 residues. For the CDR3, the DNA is TGTGCCATCAGTGAGACAGGGGATAGCAATCAGCCCCAGCATTTT. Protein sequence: CAISETGDSNQPQHF.

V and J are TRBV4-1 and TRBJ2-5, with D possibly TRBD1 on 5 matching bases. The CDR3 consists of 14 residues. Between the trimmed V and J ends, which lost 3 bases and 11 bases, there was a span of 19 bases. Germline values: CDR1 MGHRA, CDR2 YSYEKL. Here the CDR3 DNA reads TGCGCCAGCAGCCACACGGACATCCCCGATGAGCAGTACTTC. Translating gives CASSHTDIPDEQYF.

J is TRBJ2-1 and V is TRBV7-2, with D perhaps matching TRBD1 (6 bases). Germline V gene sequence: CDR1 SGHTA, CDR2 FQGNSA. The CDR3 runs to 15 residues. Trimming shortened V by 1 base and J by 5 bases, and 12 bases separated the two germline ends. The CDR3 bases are TGTGCCAGCAGCTTAGTAGGGGGAGCGGACAATGAGCAGTTCTTC. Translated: CASSLVGGADNEQFF.

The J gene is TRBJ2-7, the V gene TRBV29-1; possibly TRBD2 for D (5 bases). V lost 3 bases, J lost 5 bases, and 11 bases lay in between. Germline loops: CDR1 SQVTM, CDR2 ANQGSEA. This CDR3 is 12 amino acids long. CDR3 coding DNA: TGCAGCGTTGATTCGGGGATCGACGAGCAGTACTTC. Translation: CSVDSGIDEQYF.

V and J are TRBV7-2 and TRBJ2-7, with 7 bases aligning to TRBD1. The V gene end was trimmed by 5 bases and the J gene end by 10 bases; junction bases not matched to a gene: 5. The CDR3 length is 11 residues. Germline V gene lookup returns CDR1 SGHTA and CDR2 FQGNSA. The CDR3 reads CASSQGQNQYF. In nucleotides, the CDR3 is TGTGCCAGCAGCCAGGGACAGAATCAGTACTTC.

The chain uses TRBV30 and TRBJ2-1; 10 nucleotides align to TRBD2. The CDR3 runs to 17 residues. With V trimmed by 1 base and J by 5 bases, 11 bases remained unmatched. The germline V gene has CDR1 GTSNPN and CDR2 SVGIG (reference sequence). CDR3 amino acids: CAWSAYRSGRADNEQFF. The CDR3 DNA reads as TGTGCCTGGAGTGCCTACCGAAGCGGGAGGGCCGACAATGAGCAGTTCTTC.

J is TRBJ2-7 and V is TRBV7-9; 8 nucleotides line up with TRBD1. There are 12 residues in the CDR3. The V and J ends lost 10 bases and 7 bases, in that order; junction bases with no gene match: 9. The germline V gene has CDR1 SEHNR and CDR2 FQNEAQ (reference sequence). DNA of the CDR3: TGTGCCACCCGACAGGGGCAGGGGGAGCAGTACTTC. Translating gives CATRQGQGEQYF.

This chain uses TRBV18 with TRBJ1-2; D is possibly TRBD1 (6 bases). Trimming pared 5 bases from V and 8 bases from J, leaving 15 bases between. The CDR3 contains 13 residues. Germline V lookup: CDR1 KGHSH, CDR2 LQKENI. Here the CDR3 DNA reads TGTGCCAGCTCAGAAGGGGGTGCTTCCGGCTACACCTTC. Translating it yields CASSEGGASGYTF.